What follows are 4 T cell receptor beta chains derived from one specimen sequenced in a study of vaccination and CD4 T cells after COVID-19. Treatment reported: roughly ten-day PBMC culture with coronavirus spike peptide pools or control peptides (ViraFEST assay). No antigen is known for these receptors. The Oncomine TCR Beta short-read assay was what sequenced the DNA obtained from cultured CD4+ T cells. MiXCR, run by TCRdb on the PCR reads, gives a single entry per CDR3 protein. This sample has about 14,000 distinct CDR3 sequences; 52% occur once, and the top ten carry roughly 7%. Sequencing input: CD4+ T cells from blood, cultured in vitro. All receptors come from a human donor who had recovered from COVID-19.

The sample holds a few counts of this clonotype. The chain carries TRBV6-5 and TRBJ1-2; the match to TRBD1 covers 9 bases. The length of the CDR3 is 17 residues. Germline assignment: CDR1 MNHEY and CDR2 SVGAGI. V gave up 0 bases and J gave up 3 bases; unmatched junction bases: 8. In DNA form, the CDR3 reads TGTGCCAGCAGTTACTCGACAGTGACAGGGGGTGACTATGGCTACACCTTC. Protein product: CASSYSTVTGGDYGYTF.

J is TRBJ1-6 and V is TRBV27; TRBD1 is a possible D gene (5 bases). Trimming cost V 5 bases and J 8 bases, with 13 bases left between them. The CDR3 is 14 amino acids. Germline lookup yields CDR1 MNHEY and CDR2 SMNVEV (reference sequence). The CDR3 reads CASSTGRTDSPLHF. CDR3 bases: TGTGCCAGCAGTACGGGACGGACCGATTCACCCCTCCACTTT.

This chain joins TRBV6-5 and TRBJ2-3; possibly TRBD1 for D (5 bases). This CDR3 contains 15 residues. The V end lost 2 bases, the J end lost 0 bases, and 9 bases lay between the germline ends. The germline CDR1 and CDR2 sequences are MNHEY and SVGAGI. The CDR3 nucleotides are TGTGCCAGCAGTTACGGGGCTTCTAGCACAGATACGCAGTATTTT. As protein: CASSYGASSTDTQYF.

For the CDR3, the DNA is TGTGCCAGCAGCTTAGCGGTCTCCGACACAGATACGCAGTATTTT. Amino acid sequence: CASSLAVSDTDTQYF. This rearrangement joins TRBV7-9 to TRBJ2-3; D ambiguous. The CDR3 loop spans 15 amino acids. The V end was cut by 0 bases, the J end by 2 bases, with 9 bases between. Germline-derived CDR1 and CDR2 are SEHNR and FQNEAQ (reference sequence).